What follows are 4 T cell receptor beta chains derived from one specimen sequenced in a study of cytomegalovirus exposure and HLA in healthy donors. 13 Jbeta primers and 60 Vbeta primers were used for the PCR. Repertoires were generated with immunoSEQ multiplex PCR, while TCRdb's copy carries only in-frame clones and drops some. The sample has approximately 190,000 clones, roughly four fifths seen once. The sample taken for sequencing was PBMCs. The receptors stem from a boy younger than 10 in good health and CMV-seronegative.

This clone was detected a few times. This rearrangement joins TRBV4-1 to TRBJ2-1; 9 positions match TRBD2. The junction had 9 bases not matched to a gene; V was cut back by 0 bases and J by 9 bases. The length of the CDR3 is 16 residues. CDR1 and CDR2 from the germline V gene are MGHRA and YSYEKL. CDR3 protein: CASSQEVGGGAGEQFF. The CDR3, as DNA: TGCGCCAGCAGCCAAGAAGTTGGCGGGGGGGCTGGTGAGCAGTTCTTC.

This chain connects TRBV27 to TRBJ2-7; 9 nucleotides line up with TRBD1. Germline trimming cut 6 bases from V and 7 bases from J; bases unmatched to any gene: 10. The germline gives CDR1 MNHEY, CDR2 SMNVEV (reference sequence). This CDR3 is built from 14 residues. CDR3 protein: CASRGRTGEREQYF. The CDR3 region has the DNA TGTGCCAGCAGGGGGAGGACAGGGGAGCGGGAGCAGTACTTC.

The chain has TRBV5-8 and TRBJ2-1; no reliable D call. V lost 0 bases, J lost 15 bases, and 13 bases lay in between. From germline, CDR1 is SGHTS and CDR2 YDEGEE. The CDR3 length is 12 residues. The CDR3 reads CASSLEDTPGFF. CDR3 nucleotide sequence: TGTGCCAGCAGCTTGGAAGACACCCCCGGGTTCTTC.

The chain is built from TRBV7-2 and TRBJ2-1; 10 bases align to TRBD1. Looked up from germline, CDR1 is SGHTA and CDR2 is FQGNSA. This CDR3 contains 15 residues. The V gene end was trimmed by 1 base and the J gene end by 5 bases; junction bases not matched to a gene: 2. This chain's CDR3 is CASSLGGTGDNEQFF. CDR3 nucleotides: TGTGCCAGCAGCTTAGGCGGGACAGGGGACAATGAGCAGTTCTTC.